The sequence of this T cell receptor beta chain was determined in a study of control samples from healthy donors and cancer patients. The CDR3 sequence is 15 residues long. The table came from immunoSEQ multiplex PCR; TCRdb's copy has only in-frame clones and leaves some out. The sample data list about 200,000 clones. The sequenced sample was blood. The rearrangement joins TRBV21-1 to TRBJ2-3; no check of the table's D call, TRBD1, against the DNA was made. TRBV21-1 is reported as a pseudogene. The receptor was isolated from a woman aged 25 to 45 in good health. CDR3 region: CASRRGPINTDTQYF. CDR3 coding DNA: TGTGCCAGCAGAAGGGGCCCTATCAACACAGATACGCAGTATTTT.